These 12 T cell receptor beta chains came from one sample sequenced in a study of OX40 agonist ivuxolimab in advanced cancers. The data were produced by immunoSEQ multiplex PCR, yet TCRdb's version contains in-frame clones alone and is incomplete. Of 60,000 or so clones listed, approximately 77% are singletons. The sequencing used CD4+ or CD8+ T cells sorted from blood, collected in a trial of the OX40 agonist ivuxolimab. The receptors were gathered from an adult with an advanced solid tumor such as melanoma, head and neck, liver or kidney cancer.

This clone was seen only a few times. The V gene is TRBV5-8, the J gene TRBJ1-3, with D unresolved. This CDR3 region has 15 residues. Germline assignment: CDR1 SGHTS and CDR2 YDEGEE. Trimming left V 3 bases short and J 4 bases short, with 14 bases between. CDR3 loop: CASSYRDASGNTIYF. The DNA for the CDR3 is TGTGCCAGCAGCTACCGGGATGCTTCGGGAAACACCATATATTTT.

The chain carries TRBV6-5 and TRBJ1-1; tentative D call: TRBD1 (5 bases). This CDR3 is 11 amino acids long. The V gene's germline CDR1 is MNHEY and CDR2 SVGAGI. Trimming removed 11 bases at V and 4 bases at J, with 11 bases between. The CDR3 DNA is TGTGCCGCTCACGGGACCACTGAAGCTTTCTTT. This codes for CAAHGTTEAFF.

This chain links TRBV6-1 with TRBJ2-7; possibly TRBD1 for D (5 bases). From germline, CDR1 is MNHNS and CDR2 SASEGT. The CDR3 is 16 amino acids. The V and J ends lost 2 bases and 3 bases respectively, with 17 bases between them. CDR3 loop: CASSETAGHSYYEQYF. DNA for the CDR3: TGTGCCAGCAGTGAAACCGCCGGACATTCCTACTACGAGCAGTACTTC.

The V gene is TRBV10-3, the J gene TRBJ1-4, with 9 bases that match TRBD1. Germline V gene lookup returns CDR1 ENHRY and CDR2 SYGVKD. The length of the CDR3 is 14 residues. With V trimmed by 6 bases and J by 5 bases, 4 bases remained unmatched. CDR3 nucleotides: TGTGCCATCAGGGGGACAGGGAGGAATGAAAAACTGTTTTTT. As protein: CAIRGTGRNEKLFF.

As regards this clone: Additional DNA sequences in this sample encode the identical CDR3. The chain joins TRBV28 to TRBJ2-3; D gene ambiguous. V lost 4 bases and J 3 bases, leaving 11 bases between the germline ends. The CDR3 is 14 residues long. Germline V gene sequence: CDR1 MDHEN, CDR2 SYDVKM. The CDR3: CASSSGSETDTQYF. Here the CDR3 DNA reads TGTGCCAGCAGTTCCGGGTCCGAGACAGATACGCAGTATTTT.

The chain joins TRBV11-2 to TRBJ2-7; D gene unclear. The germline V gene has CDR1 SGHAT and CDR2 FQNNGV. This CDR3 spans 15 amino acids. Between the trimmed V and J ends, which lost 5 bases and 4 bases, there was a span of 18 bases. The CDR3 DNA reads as TGTGCCAGCAGCCCCACTGGCCGAGGCACGTACGAGCAGTACTTC. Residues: CASSPTGRGTYEQYF.

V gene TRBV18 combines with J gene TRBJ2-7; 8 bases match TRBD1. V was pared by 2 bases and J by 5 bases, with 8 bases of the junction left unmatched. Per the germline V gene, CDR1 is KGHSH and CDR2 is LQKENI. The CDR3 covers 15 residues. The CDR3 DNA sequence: TGTGCCAGCTCACCAAACGCTCAGGGGGCAGACGAGCAGTACTTC. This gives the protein CASSPNAQGADEQYF.

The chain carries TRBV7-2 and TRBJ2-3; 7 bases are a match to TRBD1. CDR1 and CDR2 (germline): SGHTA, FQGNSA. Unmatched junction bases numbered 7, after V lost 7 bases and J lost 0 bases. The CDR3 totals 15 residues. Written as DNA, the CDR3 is TGTGCCAGCACCCCCGACAGGGTGAGCACAGATACGCAGTATTTT. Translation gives CASTPDRVSTDTQYF.

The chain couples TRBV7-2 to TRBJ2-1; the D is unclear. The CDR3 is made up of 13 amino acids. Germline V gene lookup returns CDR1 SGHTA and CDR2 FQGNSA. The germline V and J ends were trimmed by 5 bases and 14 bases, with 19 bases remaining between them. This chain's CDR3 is CASSASADLRKFF. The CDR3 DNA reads TGTGCCAGCAGCGCCAGCGCAGACCTGCGGAAGTTCTTC.

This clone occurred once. The CDR3 DNA is TGTGCCAGCTCCTCTTCAGGGACAGGGGATGGCTACACCTTC. It codes for CASSSSGTGDGYTF. The chain is built from TRBV6-6 and TRBJ1-2, with 10 bases fitting TRBD1. The CDR3 spans 14 residues. Germline trimming cut 8 bases from V and 6 bases from J; bases unmatched to any gene: 9. CDR1 MNHNY and CDR2 SVGAGI come from the germline V gene (reference sequence).

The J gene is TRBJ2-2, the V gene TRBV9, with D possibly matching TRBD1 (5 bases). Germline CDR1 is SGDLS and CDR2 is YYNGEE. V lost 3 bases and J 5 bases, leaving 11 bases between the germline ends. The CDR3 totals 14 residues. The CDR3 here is CASSGRVGTGELFF. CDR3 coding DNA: TGTGCCAGCAGCGGCAGGGTCGGGACCGGGGAGCTGTTTTTT.

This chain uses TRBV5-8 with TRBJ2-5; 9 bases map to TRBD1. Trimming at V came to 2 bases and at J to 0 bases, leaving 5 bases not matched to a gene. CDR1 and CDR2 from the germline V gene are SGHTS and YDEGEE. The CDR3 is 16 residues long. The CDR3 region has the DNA TGTGCCAGCAGCTTAGGGACAGGGCTCTACCAAGAGACCCAGTACTTC. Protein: CASSLGTGLYQETQYF.